This entry is about one TCR beta chain. Its antigen has not been determined. Base qualities are not at hand, and no much larger clone is one base apart. This specimen comes from a study of CD8+ T cells in alopecia areata (dated 2018 in TCRdb). Background for the entire study: Treated patients were enrolled in an open-label pilot trial of oral tofacitinib at 5 to 10 mg twice daily for moderate-to-severe alopecia areata. The SALT score, which quantifies the percentage of affected scalp surface area, was used to measure disease severity in treated patients. Biopsies were taken from tofacitinib-treated patients at baseline and again at 4 and 24 weeks into treatment, and several of those patients also had a later scalp biopsy. In humans, TCRbeta sequencing was performed on scalp tissue and on sorted CD4+ and CD8+ peripheral blood T cells from healthy controls and from patients with patchy or totalis/universalis alopecia areata. Scalp clonality was compared across normal scalp (n=4), patchy alopecia areata scalp (n=8), and alopecia totalis/universalis scalp (n=8). Tofacitinib was administered for 6 to 18 months, and 6 months of follow-up off drug were then conducted to assess delayed response and recurrence. immunoSEQ multiplex PCR using 35 Vbeta forward primers and 13 Jbeta reverse primers was used to amplify TCRbeta CDR3 regions. To study T cell clonal expansion in alopecia areata, the researchers applied high-throughput TCRbeta sequencing to both the C3H/HeJ mouse model and human patients. The RNA source kit depended on sample type: the PAXgene miRNA kit for fixed scalp, the miRNeasy kit for PBMCs, and the RNeasy kit for mouse skin. Points the paper makes about the study in general: Many expanded lesional clones were found to persist in scalp and blood during tofacitinib treatment, and relapse after treatment cessation may be partly explained by this persistence. Shared TCR sequences between patients were less evident than in mice, which may be partly attributable to HLA diversity in the patient population. Because the treated cohort was small and had just a single nonresponder, larger studies are needed to establish links between baseline CD8+ expansion and response. Higher clonality and more expanded CD8+ clones were observed in lesional scalp than in normal scalp, particularly in alopecia totalis/universalis, a finding suggestive of antigenic drive. With tofacitinib, both scalp clonality and the number of expanded CD8+ clones among the top 100 scalp clones went down significantly. Unlike mouse skin, which is dominated by gammadelta T cells, normal human skin has resident alphabeta T cells that are also sequenced, and this complicates analysis of the scalp TCR repertoire.

Library creation used the immunoSEQ multiplex PCR assay. RNA was extracted from all samples and reverse transcribed into cDNA as template for TCR sequencing. SuperScript III was used to make first-strand cDNA, primed with a 2:1 mix of oligo-dT and random hexamers. A synthetic immune receptor repertoire was used to gauge amplification bias, and whatever bias remained was removed computationally. As for how the authors treated the data: Raw reads were preprocessed for error removal, and CDR3 was defined according to IMGT conventions as running from the conserved cysteine to phenylalanine. Clonality was computed by normalizing Shannon entropy by log2 of the number of productive unique TCRs and subtracting the result from 1. Whether scalp clones were CD4 or CD8 was inferred by matching scalp TCRbeta sequences against CD4 and CD8 repertoires sorted from blood. This is the immuneACCESS table as TCRdb keeps it, with only in-frame sequences that have V and J called. A part of the clones is gone; compared with another copy, unresolved V genes explain less than half, and the rest is unexplained. The V and J calls and clone size come from that table; D and trimming were worked out from the DNA. The sample contains around 13,000 clones, approximately 67% of them found a single time. The ten biggest clones cover 6% to 7.5% of the sample.

V is pared back by 3 bases and J by 1 base, with 13 bases lying between the germline termini. From its cysteine to its phenylalanine, the CDR3 spans 15 amino acids. Of the read, only the CDR3 DNA is kept; its 45 bases are in frame from base 1. CDR1 and CDR2 are read off the germline V gene as SNHLY and FYNNEI. The time point tag for this specimen amounts to: about 4 weeks on oral tofacitinib. In light of the paper, this sample's treatment or condition label describes: oral pan-JAK inhibitor, 5-10 mg twice daily. Lesional scalp punch biopsies and peripheral blood were collected from alopecia areata patients. Scalp biopsies from humans were placed right away in PAXgene tissue containers for fixation.

The sequenced sample was skin, obtained at week 4, from a patient treated with tofacitinib. This sequence was found in a human donor with alopecia areata. The receptor chain draws on TRBV2 and TRBJ2-7; the D gene lacks a confident call. The CDR3 region: CASSETGLISYEQYF. The base sequence is TGTGCCAGCAGTGAGACCGGGCTTATATCCTACGAGCAGTACTTC.